One sample yielded the 25 T cell receptor beta chains listed below, sequenced in a study of blood T cell repertoires in COVID-19. Libraries were prepared by immunoSEQ multiplex PCR; TCRdb keeps only in-frame clonotypes and omits some of them. This table holds roughly 260,000 clones, 88% found once. Sequenced material: peripheral blood. These receptors originate from a man aged 60 to 75 who had recovered from COVID-19.

This chain links TRBV18 with TRBJ1-1, with TRBD1 matching over 7 bases. Losses at the gene ends were 3 bases for V and 0 bases for J; bases not matched to a gene: 10. The CDR3 consists of 17 residues. Germline V gene lookup returns CDR1 KGHSH and CDR2 LQKENI. For the CDR3, the DNA is TGTGCCAGCTCACCCGCGGGACAGCAAGTTATGAACACTGAAGCTTTCTTT. Its translation: CASSPAGQQVMNTEAFF. The complete variable domain, with remaining parts taken from reference TRBV18 and TRBJ1-1, reads NAGVMQNPRHLVRRRGQEARLRCSPMKGHSHVYWYRQLPEEGLKFMVYLQKENIIDESGMPKERFSAEFPKEGPSILRIQQVVRGDSAAYFCASSPAGQQVMNTEAFFGQGTRLTVV.

As concerns this clone: This same CDR3 is encoded by further DNA sequences in the sample. The gene calls are TRBV24-1 and TRBJ2-3; 12 nucleotides match TRBD2. Trimming took 4 bases from V and 3 from J; bases not matched to a gene: 7. The CDR3 contains 17 residues. The germline gives CDR1 KGHDR, CDR2 SFDVKD. CDR3 sequence: CATSDPKLAGGTDTQYF. CDR3 nucleotides: TGTGCCACCAGTGACCCTAAACTAGCGGGGGGAACAGATACGCAGTATTTT.

The chain has TRBV4-2 and TRBJ2-2, with 8 bases matching TRBD1. The CDR3 totals 15 residues. The V segment lost 6 bases and the J segment 4 bases; nucleotides outside the gene matches: 7. Germline V gives CDR1 LGHNA, CDR2 YNFKEQ. The CDR3 region has the DNA TGTGCCAGCAGGCCAGGACAGGGTACCACCGGGGAGCTGTTTTTT. Translating gives CASRPGQGTTGELFF.

This chain links TRBV18 with TRBJ1-3; TRBD1 matches 7 bases. The J segment lost 0 bases and the V segment lost 5 bases, leaving 10 bases of the junction unmatched. Germline lookup yields CDR1 KGHSH and CDR2 LQKENI. The CDR3 sequence is 17 residues long. This CDR3 reads CASSKPTGLASGNTIYF. DNA of the CDR3: TGTGCCAGCTCAAAACCGACAGGGCTCGCCTCTGGAAACACCATATATTTT.

This chain joins TRBV5-6 and TRBJ1-4; 7 bases are shared with TRBD1. This CDR3 has 15 residues. With 7 bases clipped from V and 14 bases from J, the junction kept 20 bases outside the gene matches. Germline CDR1 is SGHDT and CDR2 is YYEEEE. CDR3 bases: TGTGCCAGCGGACCCCGGACAGGTCCCTTTTCGGGGCTGTTTTTT. Translating it yields CASGPRTGPFSGLFF.

The chain recombines TRBV11-2 with TRBJ2-3; TRBD2 aligns across 12 bases. Germline CDR1 and CDR2: SGHAT and FQNNGV. The CDR3 sequence is 17 residues long. With 4 bases clipped from V and 9 bases from J, the junction kept 14 bases outside the gene matches. DNA for the CDR3: TGTGCCAGCAGCTCCGAGCTCCTAGCGGGGGGGCGCGGGACGCAGTATTTT. This gives the protein CASSSELLAGGRGTQYF.

This chain uses TRBV24-1 with TRBJ2-5, with TRBD1 as a possible D gene (6 bases). Germline CDR1 KGHDR, CDR2 SFDVKD. CDR3 length: 15 amino acids. V lost 4 bases and J 5 bases, leaving 16 bases between the germline ends. Here the CDR3 reads CATSEQTGPRETQYF. CDR3 coding DNA: TGTGCCACCAGTGAGCAAACAGGGCCGCGGGAGACCCAGTACTTC.

This clone was detected only once. V and J are TRBV2 and TRBJ1-4; D unresolved. Trimming removed 5 bases at V and 0 bases at J, with 7 bases between. CDR1 SNHLY and CDR2 FYNNEI come from the germline V gene. CDR3 length equals 14 residues. Here the CDR3 DNA reads TGTGCCAGCAGTCTACTCTCAACTAATGAAAAACTGTTTTTT. It is translated as CASSLLSTNEKLFF.

This chain connects TRBV9 to TRBJ1-4; D is unclear. Per germline, CDR1 SGDLS and CDR2 YYNGEE. V was shortened by 0 bases and J by 8 bases, with 11 bases between the two germline ends. The CDR3 has 14 residues. DNA of the CDR3: TGTGCCAGCAGCGTAGGAGGGTTTACCGAAAAACTGTTTTTT. Translation: CASSVGGFTEKLFF.

The chain recombines TRBV5-1 with TRBJ2-1; TRBD1 is a possible D gene (6 bases). Trimming took 3 bases from V and 5 from J, leaving 18 bases between them. The CDR3 sequence is 16 residues long. CDR1 and CDR2 (germline): SGHRS, YFSETQ. The CDR3, as DNA: TGCGCCAGCAGCTCCCATTTGGGGGCCGGGAACAATGAGCAGTTCTTC. It specifies CASSSHLGAGNNEQFF.

This clone was seen once. The chain uses TRBV12-3 or TRBV12-4 and TRBJ2-7, with D tentatively TRBD2 (5 bases). The V and J ends lost 5 bases and 2 bases respectively, with 10 bases between them. This CDR3 has 13 amino acids. For the CDR3, the DNA is TGTGCCAGCAGTGAACGGGAAGCCTACGAGCAGTACTTC. Its translation is CASSEREAYEQYF.

The chain is built from TRBV28 and TRBJ1-6, with D possibly being TRBD1 (5 bases). The V end lost 3 bases, the J end lost 6 bases, and 12 bases lay between the germline ends. Germline CDR1 is MDHEN and CDR2 is SYDVKM. CDR3 length: 15 residues. In nucleotides, the CDR3 is TGTGCCAGCAGTTTGGTTGGGGCAGGTAATTCACCCCTCCACTTT. Translated, it gives CASSLVGAGNSPLHF.

This sequence joins TRBV3-1 (or the pseudogene TRBV3-2) and TRBJ2-1; 8 nucleotides agree with TRBD1. Unmatched junction bases numbered 9, after V lost 5 bases and J lost 3 bases. Germline CDR1 reads LGHDT; CDR2 reads YNNKEL (reference sequence). The length of the CDR3 is 16 residues. The DNA of the CDR3 is TGTGCCAGCAGCTCTCGACAGGGGAGGTTCTACAATGAGCAGTTCTTC. This codes for CASSSRQGRFYNEQFF.

The chain is built from TRBV24-1 and TRBJ1-6, with unresolved D. The germline CDR1 and CDR2 sequences are KGHDR and SFDVKD. Between the trimmed V and J ends, which lost 3 bases and 3 bases, there was a span of 8 bases. This CDR3 comprises 15 residues. The DNA of the CDR3 is TGTGCCACCAGTGATGAGGGAAACTATAATTCACCCCTCCACTTT. This translates into CATSDEGNYNSPLHF.

The chain links TRBV5-1 to TRBJ1-1; 7 bases match TRBD1. CDR1 is SGHRS and CDR2 is YFSETQ in the germline V gene. V shed 4 bases, J shed 0 bases, and the junction held 12 bases outside the gene matches. There are 17 residues in the CDR3. CDR3 sequence (DNA): TGCGCCAGCAGCCCCTGGGCAGGGGGAATAATGAACACTGAAGCTTTCTTT. Protein: CASSPWAGGIMNTEAFF.

This chain joins TRBV27 and TRBJ2-7; D gene uncertain. V was trimmed by 3 bases and J by 1 base, leaving 7 bases between them. Germline V lookup: CDR1 MNHEY, CDR2 SMNVEV (reference sequence). There are 13 residues in the CDR3. CDR3 DNA: TGTGCCAGCAGTTTGGCAGTATCCTACGAGCAGTACTTC. Translation gives CASSLAVSYEQYF.

This clone was detected once. The J gene is TRBJ2-1, the V gene TRBV7-3; D might be TRBD2 (5 bases). CDR1 is SGHTA, CDR2 FQGTGA, per germline. Trimming cost V 1 base and J 9 bases, with 16 bases left between them. The CDR3 sequence is 15 residues long. The CDR3 region is CASSLNSAGVGEQFF. The DNA of the CDR3 is TGTGCCAGCAGCTTAAATTCGGCCGGGGTCGGTGAGCAGTTCTTC.

The J gene is TRBJ2-7, the V gene TRBV5-5; possible D gene TRBD1, 6 bases. Germline V gene lookup returns CDR1 SGHKS and CDR2 YYEKEE (reference sequence). The V gene lost 4 bases and the J gene lost 2 bases, with 25 bases spanning the gap. CDR3 size: 18 residues. In DNA, the CDR3 is TGTGCCAGCAGCAAGGTTTACACGCTGGACAGACCCACCTACGAGCAGTACTTC. This codes for CASSKVYTLDRPTYEQYF.

The V call is TRBV19, the J call TRBJ2-5, with 8 bases lining up with TRBD2. V trimming: 3 bases; J trimming: 5 bases; junction bases outside the gene matches: 8. CDR3 size: 15 residues. Germline-derived CDR1 and CDR2 are LNHDA and SQIVND (reference sequence). CDR3 bases: TGTGCCAGTAGTATCTTAGCGGGGAGCAGGGAGACCCAGTACTTC. This encodes CASSILAGSRETQYF.

The genes are TRBV7-3 and TRBJ2-1; TRBD1 matches at 12 bases. The J segment lost 9 bases and the V segment lost 4 bases, leaving 4 bases of the junction unmatched. The germline gives CDR1 SGHTA, CDR2 FQGTGA. This CDR3 comprises 14 residues. CDR3 sequence: CASSSGQGAAEQFF. CDR3 DNA: TGTGCCAGCAGCTCGGGACAGGGGGCAGCTGAGCAGTTCTTC.

This clone was seen a few times. V usage is TRBV7-6 and J usage is TRBJ1-6, with 7 bases that match TRBD1. The length of the CDR3 is 15 residues. The V gene's germline CDR1 is SGHVS and CDR2 FNYEAQ. After removal of 5 bases from V and 9 bases from J, the junction contained 10 bases not matched to a gene. The CDR3 DNA is TGTGCCAGCAGCCGGAGATCAGGGGGAGGTTCACCCCTCCACTTT. It codes for CASSRRSGGGSPLHF.

This chain uses TRBV19 with TRBJ2-2, with 8 bases that match TRBD1. Per germline, CDR1 LNHDA and CDR2 SQIVND (reference sequence). The CDR3 is made up of 16 amino acids. With 6 bases clipped from V and 6 bases from J, the junction kept 12 bases outside the gene matches. The chain's CDR3 is CASRISGRGRAGELFF. The CDR3 DNA is TGTGCCAGTAGAATTAGTGGCAGGGGGCGCGCCGGGGAGCTGTTTTTT.

V is TRBV4-2 and J is TRBJ2-1; 15 bases are shared with TRBD2. The length of the CDR3 is 19 residues. Trimming took 2 bases from V and 8 from J; bases not matched to a gene: 13. The germline V gene encodes CDR1 LGHNA and CDR2 YNFKEQ. The CDR3 nucleotides read TGTGCCAGCAGCCAACTCGGGACTAGCGGGGGGTCCCTCCGCGATGAGCAGTTCTTC. Its translation is CASSQLGTSGGSLRDEQFF.

This clone has a handful of counts. V gene TRBV12-3 or TRBV12-4 combines with J gene TRBJ2-7; 7 nucleotides agree with TRBD1. V lost 2 bases and J lost 2; bases outside the gene matches: 0. The CDR3 spans 13 residues. CDR3 sequence (DNA): TGTGCCAGCAGTTTACAGGGGGCCTACGAGCAGTACTTC. Amino acids: CASSLQGAYEQYF.

This clone showed up just once. The chain uses TRBV3-1 (or the pseudogene TRBV3-2) and TRBJ2-1; D not resolved. V lost 1 base and J lost 10, with 11 bases in between. Germline V gene sequence: CDR1 LGHDT, CDR2 YNNKEL (reference sequence). The CDR3 sequence is 13 residues long. The chain's CDR3 is CASSQGQPREQFF. In DNA form, the CDR3 reads TGTGCCAGCAGCCAAGGCCAACCGAGGGAGCAGTTCTTC.